The sequence of this T cell receptor (beta chain) was determined in a study of post-analysis software for immune sequencing data. Study information: Disease courses included relapsing-remitting, secondary progressive and progressive-relapsing multiple sclerosis. Study-level results: Clustering by F measure revealed strong co-clustering among samples prepared together in one batch. TRBV5-6, TRBV5-1 and TRBV20-1 belonged to a set of roughly 5 TRBV segments that were more frequent in patients than controls. Diversity measured as normalized Chao1 was significantly lower in multiple sclerosis patients than in controls.

In regard to this clonotype: Antigen: not known.

Each TCR beta cDNA library carried unique molecular identifiers. It was from roughly 1.1 to 9.2 million T cells that 530,000 or so cDNA molecules came. MiXCR was run by TCRdb on the PCR reads, yielding one entry per CDR3 protein. Of about 820,000 distinct CDR3 sequences listed, about 57% are singletons. The germline CDR1 and CDR2 sequences are DFQATT and SNEGSKA (reference sequence). This CDR3 comprises 15 residues. V lost 2 bases and J 8 bases, leaving 19 bases between the germline ends. V gene TRBV20-1 combines with J gene TRBJ2-1; D possibly matches TRBD1 or TRBD2 (6 bases each). Sequencing was carried out using blood. This receptor was taken from a girl aged 5-17 years with multiple sclerosis. The DNA of the CDR3 is TGCAGTGCTAGATATGCGGGACCACGACAGGATGAGCAGTTCTTC. Residues: CSARYAGPRQDEQFF.